One sample yielded the 6 T cell receptor beta chains listed below, sequenced in a study of neurological immune-mediated disorders. In TCRdb, the 5' RACE reads were re-called with MiXCR into one record per CDR3 protein. The table lists approximately 59,000 distinct CDR3 sequences, about 5.2% of them singletons. The specimen was PBMCs. The receptors were gathered from a human donor with multiple sclerosis. The donor label of this sample is uncertain.

This clonotype was detected many times. The chain links TRBV5-1 to TRBJ2-2; maybe TRBD2 (5 bases). This CDR3 is built from 13 residues. The V and J ends lost 2 bases and 7 bases respectively, with 9 bases between them. Germline assignment: CDR1 SGHRS and CDR2 YFSETQ. The CDR3 protein is CASSFSGDGELFF. The CDR3 region has the DNA TGCGCCAGCAGCTTTTCCGGGGACGGGGAGCTGTTTTTT.

This clonotype was counted at least ten times. V usage is TRBV5-5 and J usage is TRBJ1-2, with 7 bases fitting TRBD1. V was pared by 4 bases and J by 4 bases, with 13 bases of the junction left unmatched. Looked up from germline, CDR1 is SGHKS and CDR2 is YYEKEE (reference sequence). The CDR3 is 16 amino acids. The chain's CDR3 is CASSPRQGTFVYGYTF. DNA of the CDR3: TGTGCCAGCAGCCCACGACAGGGAACCTTCGTCTATGGCTACACCTTC.

This clonotype has ten or more counts. The genes are TRBV6-6 and TRBJ1-1; D is possibly TRBD1 (6 bases). Per the germline V gene, CDR1 is MNHNY and CDR2 is SVGAGI (reference sequence). V was trimmed by 7 bases and J by 1 base, leaving 13 bases between them. This CDR3 comprises 14 residues. The CDR3 sequence is CASNPEGGNTEAFF. The CDR3 region has the DNA TGTGCCAGCAATCCAGAAGGGGGGAACACTGAAGCTTTCTTT.

In its sample, this clonotype was seen many times. The V and J genes are TRBV6-1 and TRBJ1-2, with D tentatively TRBD1 (6 bases). Per the germline V gene, CDR1 is MNHNS and CDR2 is SASEGT. The CDR3 covers 14 residues. Trimming shortened V by 10 bases and J by 4 bases, and 19 bases separated the two germline ends. The CDR3, as DNA: TGTGCCACCTCGGACGTATGGGGGCTCTATGGCTACACCTTC. It specifies CATSDVWGLYGYTF.

This clonotype has a count of ten or more. The V gene is TRBV20-1, the J gene TRBJ2-1; weak D call: TRBD2 (5 bases). Trimming shortened V by 0 bases and J by 0 bases, and 12 bases separated the two germline ends. Per germline, CDR1 DFQATT and CDR2 SNEGSKA (reference sequence). The CDR3 length is 16 residues. The CDR3 region is CSARDPQRSSYNEQFF. CDR3 nucleotide sequence: TGCAGTGCTAGAGATCCACAGCGGAGCTCCTACAATGAGCAGTTCTTC.

This clonotype was detected many times. The genes are TRBV5-1 and TRBJ2-7; maybe TRBD1 (6 bases). The CDR3 runs to 13 residues. Germline lookup yields CDR1 SGHRS and CDR2 YFSETQ. Trimming shortened V by 2 bases and J by 2 bases, and 8 bases separated the two germline ends. In DNA form, the CDR3 reads TGCGCCAGCAGCTTTGGGGGCACCTACGAGCAGTACTTC. Protein product: CASSFGGTYEQYF.